This is a list of T cell receptor beta chains from one sample in a study of shared clonotypes between healthy human individuals. The data were produced by immunoSEQ multiplex PCR, yet TCRdb's version contains in-frame clones alone and is incomplete. The profile covers 2,100,000 or so clones, with 90% to 96% appearing a single time and roughly 0.13% taken by the ten largest. Sequenced input: naive CD4+ T cells sorted from blood. Source of these receptors: a man between 18 and 29 years old in good health. Both conserved end residues are part of each CDR3. The D gene is left open where the match is weak. Where a row states a size, it is once, few, many or the class of an expanded clone; other rows omit it.

v_gene	j_gene	d_gene	abundance	CDR3aa	CDR3nt
TRBV5-1	TRBJ2-2	TRBD2	.	CASSLGLAANTGELFF	TGCGCCAGCAGCTTGGGCCTAGCGGCTAACACCGGGGAGCTGTTTTTT
TRBV7-9	TRBJ1-3	.	.	CASGTRAPGNTIYF	TGTGCCAGCGGAACCCGAGCGCCTGGAAACACCATATATTTT
TRBV6-5	TRBJ2-1	.	.	CASSQREKLYNEQFF	TGTGCCAGCAGTCAACGGGAGAAACTTTACAATGAGCAGTTCTTC
TRBV6-5	TRBJ2-7	TRBD1	.	CASSSDRASYEQYF	TGTGCCAGCAGTTCCGACAGGGCCTCCTACGAGCAGTACTTC
TRBV5-1	TRBJ2-3	TRBD2	.	CASSLSGGTDTQYF	TGCGCCAGCAGCTTGTCCGGGGGGACGGATACGCAGTATTTT
TRBV11-2	TRBJ2-2	TRBD1	.	CASRRTGAVGELFF	TGTGCCAGCAGACGGACAGGGGCGGTCGGGGAGCTGTTTTTT
TRBV9	TRBJ1-6	.	.	CASSVTEYNSPLHF	TGTGCCAGCAGCGTGACAGAGTATAATTCACCCCTCCACTTT
TRBV6-5	TRBJ1-2	TRBD1	once	CASSRDSNYGYTF	TGTGCCAGCAGCCGGGACAGTAACTATGGCTACACCTTC
TRBV7-2	TRBJ2-1	.	.	CASSLRFEQFF	TGTGCCAGCAGCCTCAGATTTGAGCAGTTCTTC
TRBV2	TRBJ2-7	TRBD1	once	CASTRDRGRGEQYF	TGTGCCAGCACCCGGGACAGGGGGCGCGGCGAGCAGTACTTC
TRBV10-3	TRBJ1-1	TRBD1	.	CASLWDRGTEAFF	TGTGCCTCGCTATGGGACAGGGGAACTGAAGCTTTCTTT
TRBV7-6	TRBJ2-6	.	.	CASSLAMGGFGANVLTF	TGTGCCAGCAGCTTAGCGATGGGCGGGTTTGGGGCCAACGTCCTGACTTTC
TRBV13	TRBJ2-1	.	.	CASTHPGARSEQFF	TGTGCCAGCACACACCCCGGTGCGCGGAGTGAGCAGTTCTTC
TRBV7-9	TRBJ2-5	.	once	CASSLTGAGETQYF	TGTGCCAGCAGCTTAACAGGGGCGGGGGAGACCCAGTACTTC
TRBV5-4	TRBJ2-1	.	.	CASSLRAIGDEQFF	TGTGCCAGCAGCTTGAGGGCCATCGGGGATGAGCAGTTCTTC
TRBV28	TRBJ2-3	.	.	CASTLRGLGTDTQYF	TGTGCCAGCACTTTAAGGGGCTTGGGGACAGATACGCAGTATTTT
TRBV5-1	TRBJ2-1	.	.	CASSLMDSGYNEQFF	TGCGCCAGCAGCTTGATGGACAGTGGCTACAATGAGCAGTTCTTC
TRBV29-1	TRBJ2-2	.	.	CSGYRDTGELFF	TGCAGCGGGTACAGGGACACCGGGGAGCTGTTTTTT
TRBV5-1	TRBJ2-2	.	.	CASSLQVHSNTGELFF	TGCGCCAGCAGCTTGCAGGTACATTCGAACACCGGGGAGCTGTTTTTT
TRBV28	TRBJ1-5	.	.	CASRKPNQPQHF	TGTGCCAGCAGGAAGCCTAATCAGCCCCAGCATTTT
TRBV13	TRBJ2-3	.	once	CASSLGSRRDTQYF	TGTGCCAGCAGCCTCGGGAGCCGGAGGGATACGCAGTATTTT
TRBV5-6	TRBJ1-1	.	.	CASSRREVNTEAFF	TGTGCCAGCAGCCGTCGGGAGGTCAACACTGAAGCTTTCTTT
TRBV14	TRBJ2-5	.	.	CASSRYTDRPYQETQYF	TGTGCCAGCAGCCGTTACACCGACAGGCCGTACCAAGAGACCCAGTACTTC
TRBV18	TRBJ1-3	.	.	CASSQQGSGNTIYF	TGTGCCAGCTCACAGCAGGGATCTGGAAACACCATATATTTT
TRBV2	TRBJ2-3	TRBD2	.	CASSEIWWEGADTQYF	TGTGCCAGCAGCGAAATATGGTGGGAGGGAGCAGATACGCAGTATTTT
TRBV5-1	TRBJ2-2	.	.	CASSGATDTGELFF	TGCGCCAGCAGCGGGGCGACGGACACCGGGGAGCTGTTTTTT